The 12 T cell receptor beta chains reported below all come from one sample, sequenced in a study of cytomegalovirus exposure and HLA in healthy donors. The PCR was carried out with 60 Vbeta primers and 13 Jbeta primers. The method was immunoSEQ multiplex PCR; TCRdb's version includes in-frame clones alone and lacks a portion of them. Here the sample spans roughly 230,000 clones, more than 75% being singletons. The sample was PBMCs. The receptors stem from a girl aged 2-9 years in good health and CMV-seronegative.

The chain recombines TRBV6-1 with TRBJ2-5; D is perhaps TRBD2 (5 bases). The V end lost 10 bases, the J end lost 2 bases, and 8 bases lay between the germline ends. CDR3 length equals 11 residues. CDR1 and CDR2 (germline): MNHNS, SASEGT. CDR3 region: CATRGQETQYF. In DNA, the CDR3 is TGTGCCACCCGAGGGCAAGAGACCCAGTACTTC.

Only one count was recorded for this clone. V usage is TRBV5-6 and J usage is TRBJ2-3, with D perhaps matching TRBD1 (6 bases). This CDR3 spans 15 amino acids. Germline assignment: CDR1 SGHDT and CDR2 YYEEEE. V gave up 3 bases and J gave up 2 bases, with 13 bases separating them. This chain's CDR3 is CASSSTGFSTDTQYF. The DNA of the CDR3 is TGTGCCAGCAGCTCGACAGGCTTCTCCACAGATACGCAGTATTTT.

The genes are TRBV30 and TRBJ1-5; TRBD1 matches at 8 bases. The V gene end was trimmed by 3 bases and the J gene end by 4 bases; junction bases not matched to a gene: 8. Germline V lookup: CDR1 GTSNPN, CDR2 SVGIG (reference sequence). The CDR3 has 15 residues. The CDR3: CAWSPGQGQNQPQHF. For the CDR3, the DNA is TGTGCCTGGAGCCCAGGACAGGGACAAAATCAGCCCCAGCATTTT.

This clone showed up just a few times. The rearrangement uses TRBV7-7 and TRBJ2-1, with TRBD1 matching 8 bases. Trimming at V came to 1 base and at J to 7 bases, leaving 3 bases not matched to a gene. The CDR3 has 14 amino acids. Germline CDR1 and CDR2: SSHAT and FNYEAQ (reference sequence). The CDR3 is CASSLGQGANEQFF. CDR3 bases: TGTGCCAGCAGCTTAGGTCAGGGGGCGAATGAGCAGTTCTTC.

This clone has only a few counts. The chain employs TRBV5-1 and TRBJ2-5; the D gene is possibly TRBD2 (6 bases). This CDR3 has 13 amino acids. CDR1 SGHRS and CDR2 YFSETQ come from the germline V gene. The V end lost 0 bases, the J end lost 7 bases, and 10 bases lay between the germline ends. The CDR3 bases are TGCGCCAGCAGCTTGGTACCCGGGGGGACCCAGTACTTC. It yields the protein CASSLVPGGTQYF.

The V and J genes are TRBV6-1 and TRBJ2-5; 10 bases map to TRBD2. J was trimmed by 1 base and V by 5 bases; bases with no gene match: 1. The CDR3 extends over 14 amino acids. CDR1 and CDR2 from the germline V gene are MNHNS and SASEGT. The CDR3 loop reads CASSSGGAQETQYF. Written as DNA, the CDR3 is TGTGCCAGCAGTAGCGGGGGGGCCCAAGAGACCCAGTACTTC.

V gene TRBV25-1 combines with J gene TRBJ2-5; TRBD2 is a possible D gene (6 bases). The CDR3 spans 15 residues. The V and J ends lost 5 bases and 3 bases respectively, with 16 bases between them. The germline CDR1 and CDR2 sequences are MGHDK and SYGVNS. The CDR3 loop reads CASSYESGEEETQYF. The CDR3 region has the DNA TGTGCCAGCAGTTACGAGTCCGGGGAGGAAGAGACCCAGTACTTC.

The V gene is TRBV5-1, the J gene TRBJ2-5; 7 bases map to TRBD2. The germline V gene has CDR1 SGHRS and CDR2 YFSETQ. The CDR3 runs 15 residues. V dropped 1 base and J dropped 3; count of bases not matched to a gene: 6. CDR3 in DNA: TGCGCCAGCAGCTTGACATCTAGCGGAAAAGAGACCCAGTACTTC. This sequence encodes CASSLTSSGKETQYF.

The V and J genes are TRBV27 and TRBJ2-7; a possible D gene is TRBD1 (7 bases). Trimming shortened V by 3 bases and J by 6 bases, and 15 bases separated the two germline ends. CDR1 and CDR2 from the germline V gene are MNHEY and SMNVEV (reference sequence). CDR3 length equals 14 residues. CDR3 amino acids: CASSFARGRGEQYF. CDR3 coding DNA: TGTGCCAGCAGTTTCGCGAGGGGGCGGGGCGAGCAGTACTTC.

This rearrangement joins TRBV19 to TRBJ1-2; tentative D call: TRBD1 (5 bases). The length of the CDR3 is 12 residues. With 7 bases removed from V and 1 base from J, the gap between germline ends came to 7 bases. Germline V gene lookup returns CDR1 LNHDA and CDR2 SQIVND (reference sequence). CDR3 amino acids: CASTGLNYGYTF. The CDR3, as DNA: TGTGCCAGTACAGGGCTTAACTATGGCTACACCTTC.

The CDR3 spells CASKAEVGETQYF. The CDR3 region has the DNA TGTGCCAGCAAAGCGGAGGTGGGGGAGACCCAGTACTTC. The J gene is TRBJ2-5, the V gene TRBV2; the D gene is possibly TRBD2 (5 bases). Per the germline V gene, CDR1 is SNHLY and CDR2 is FYNNEI. The CDR3 spans 13 residues. V was pared by 7 bases and J by 5 bases, with 14 bases between.

This clone came up a few times. The chain recombines TRBV6-1 with TRBJ1-5; 9 bases are shared with TRBD1. CDR1 MNHNS and CDR2 SASEGT come from the germline V gene. The V and J ends lost 6 bases and 0 bases, in that order; junction bases with no gene match: 3. The CDR3 is 15 residues long. The CDR3 protein is CASRPDRGSNQPQHF. CDR3 in DNA: TGTGCCAGCAGACCGGACAGGGGTAGCAATCAGCCCCAGCATTTT.